The present TCR beta chain was sequenced within a study of technical replicates of blood from several donors (dated by TCRdb to 2017 to 2019). Library generation was performed with the immunoSEQ multiplex PCR assay. TCRdb retrieved this table from immuneACCESS and kept in-frame rearrangements only. Not all clones are present; in checked studies, unresolved V genes account for under half, and no reason is known for the remainder. The sample profile shows 13,000 to 15,000 clones; almost 85% of them were found once. The ten most abundant clones make up roughly 11% of the sample. Details on this clone: Its antigen remains undetermined. Base quality data are lacking; no much larger clone is found one base away.

The CDR3, cysteine through phenylalanine, is 15 amino acids long. Only CDR3 DNA remains: 45 bases, in frame from the first base. For this chain, trimming is 5 bases at the V end and 3 bases at the J end, and the number of junction bases without a gene match is 6. CDR1 and CDR2 are drawn from the germline V gene: MNHNS, SASEGT. Rearrangement joined TRBV6-1 to TRBJ2-2, and 7 junction bases match TRBD2. Sequences were obtained from PBMCs. The sequence came from a human donor in good health. CDR3 protein: CASSLGTTHTGELFF. The sequence in DNA is TGTGCCAGCAGTCTCGGGACTACACACACCGGGGAGCTGTTTTTT.